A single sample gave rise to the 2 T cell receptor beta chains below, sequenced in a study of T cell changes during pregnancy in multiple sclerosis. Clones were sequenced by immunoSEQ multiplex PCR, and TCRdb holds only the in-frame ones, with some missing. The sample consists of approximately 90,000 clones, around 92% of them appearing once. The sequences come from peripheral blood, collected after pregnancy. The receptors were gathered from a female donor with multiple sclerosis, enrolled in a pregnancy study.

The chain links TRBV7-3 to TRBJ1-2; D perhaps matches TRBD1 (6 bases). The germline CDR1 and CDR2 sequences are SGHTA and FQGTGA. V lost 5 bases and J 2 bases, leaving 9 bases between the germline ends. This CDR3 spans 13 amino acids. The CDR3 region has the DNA TGTGCCAGCAGCCCACAGGGCAACTATGGCTACACCTTC. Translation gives CASSPQGNYGYTF.

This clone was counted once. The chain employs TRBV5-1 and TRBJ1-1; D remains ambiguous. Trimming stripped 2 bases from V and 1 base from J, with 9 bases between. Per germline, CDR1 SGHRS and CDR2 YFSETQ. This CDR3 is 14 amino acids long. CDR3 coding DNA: TGCGCCAGCAGCTTTACACAGAAGAACACTGAAGCTTTCTTT. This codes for CASSFTQKNTEAFF.